The clone carrying this TCR beta chain was seen repeatedly, ten times or more. The DNA is omitted, as the CDR3 cannot be located on it reliably, and the CDR3 follows TCRdb's listing. With termini counted, the CDR3 has 14 amino acids. These data belong to a study of T-cell reconstitution after alpha-beta-depleted transplantation in children. Unique molecular identifiers were used to barcode this TCRbeta library. TCRdb re-derived calls from the PCR reads in MiXCR, one entry per CDR3 protein. The top ten hold about 6% of the sample, which has 200,000 to 250,000 distinct CDR3 sequences, approximately 10% seen once.

This sequence was found in a human donor who donated a stem cell graft to a child with acute lymphoblastic leukemia. The chain couples TRBV12-3 or TRBV12-4 to TRBJ1-1; TRBD1 is the table's D call, not checked against the DNA. Specimen: PBMCs from the stem cell graft donor, collected from the stem cell graft. The CDR3 loop reads CASSSSGEYTEAFF.